This T cell receptor (beta chain) comes out of a study of blood T cell repertoires in COVID-19. The CDR3 covers 17 residues. Under the authors' procedure: Scientists estimated how many nucleated cells there were by amplifying reference gene primers. TCRdb's copy holds only in-frame clones and misses some; the assay was immunoSEQ multiplex PCR. The DNA was the basis for D and trimming; V, J and clone size are from that table. Of some 150,000 clones in the sample, roughly 83% are singletons; the top ten hold around 2.7%. Specimen: peripheral blood. V usage is TRBV12-1 and J usage is TRBJ2-3; TRBD1, as called in the table, went unchecked against the DNA. TRBV12-1 represents a pseudogene. The receptor comes from an elderly woman with acute or convalescent COVID-19. CDR3 sequence (DNA): TGTGCCAGCAGCTTCCGAAACAGGGGGCGACCCACAGATACGCAGTATTTT. It encodes CASSFRNRGRPTDTQYF.